This TCR beta chain was observed in a study of blood T cell repertoires in COVID-19. Trimming took 2 bases from V and 0 from J; bases not matched to a gene: 3. The germline V gene has CDR1 MNHNS and CDR2 SASEGT. There are 15 residues in the CDR3. This clone showed up just once. Generated by immunoSEQ multiplex PCR, the TCRdb table keeps only in-frame clones and is missing some. The table includes more than 95,000 clones, around 74% detected once. The specimen sequenced was peripheral blood. The chain employs TRBV6-1 and TRBJ1-2, with TRBD1 matching over 7 bases. This sequence was found in a man aged 55 to 70 with acute or convalescent COVID-19. CDR3 sequence reads: CASSERTGANYGYTF. The CDR3 DNA follows: TGTGCCAGCAGTGAAAGGACAGGAGCTAACTATGGCTACACCTTC.